A single sample gave rise to the 29 T cell receptor beta chains below, sequenced in a study of blood T cell repertoires in COVID-19. Generated by immunoSEQ multiplex PCR, the TCRdb table keeps only in-frame clones and is missing some. This sample has 85,000 to 130,000 clones, with 65% to 75% found just once. The sample taken for sequencing was peripheral blood. These receptors came from a human donor with acute or convalescent COVID-19. The donor label of this sample is uncertain.

The CDR3 spells CASSLISETNYGYTF. In DNA form, the CDR3 reads TGCGCCAGCAGCTTAATTAGTGAAACTAACTATGGCTACACCTTC. The V and J genes are TRBV5-1 and TRBJ1-2; D not certain. V lost 2 bases, J lost 0 bases, and 11 bases lay in between. The CDR3 runs 15 residues. Per the germline V gene, CDR1 is SGHRS and CDR2 is YFSETQ.

The chain has TRBV11-2 and TRBJ1-2, with 7 bases matching TRBD1. The J segment lost 2 bases and the V segment lost 1 base, leaving 7 bases of the junction unmatched. The CDR3 runs to 16 residues. Germline loops: CDR1 SGHAT, CDR2 FQNNGV. The CDR3 nucleotides are TGTGCCAGCAGCTTAGGCCTCCTCAGGGGGAACTATGGCTACACCTTC. Its translation is CASSLGLLRGNYGYTF.

This sequence joins TRBV29-1 and TRBJ1-1; D is unclear. There are 12 residues in the CDR3. Deletions cut 8 bases from V and 2 bases from J, with 12 bases between. From germline, CDR1 is SQVTM and CDR2 ANQGSEA. In DNA form, the CDR3 reads TGCAGCACTCAGAGGGCTAACACTGAAGCTTTCTTT. Translating it yields CSTQRANTEAFF.

The V call is TRBV6-5, the J call TRBJ1-5; D is unclear. The CDR3 consists of 15 residues. Germline V CDR1 and CDR2: MNHEY, SVGAGI. Trimming stripped 6 bases from V and 6 bases from J, with 18 bases between. CDR3 residues: CASRRSGLSGQPQHF. CDR3 nucleotide sequence: TGTGCCAGCAGGAGGTCGGGGTTATCGGGTCAGCCCCAGCATTTT.

The chain recombines TRBV19 with TRBJ1-3; D remains ambiguous. Trimming stripped 4 bases from V and 3 bases from J, with 4 bases between. CDR3 length equals 12 residues. Germline CDR1 LNHDA, CDR2 SQIVND (reference sequence). CDR3 in DNA: TGTGCCAGTAGTACCAGTGGAAACACCATATATTTT. Protein sequence: CASSTSGNTIYF.

This clone was detected only a few times. The V gene is TRBV7-8, the J gene TRBJ2-2; 10 nucleotides agree with TRBD1. Trimming cost V 5 bases and J 4 bases; bases outside gene matches: 4. Germline V gene lookup returns CDR1 SGHVS and CDR2 FQNEAQ. CDR3 length equals 15 residues. The CDR3 DNA reads as TGTGCCAGCAGCCGACAGGGGGCGAGCACCGGGGAGCTGTTTTTT. Its protein is CASSRQGASTGELFF.

This clone was observed once. CDR3 DNA: TGTGCCACCAGCGGCGGGACAGGGCAAAATGAAAAACTGTTTTTT. Protein product: CATSGGTGQNEKLFF. The J gene is TRBJ1-4, the V gene TRBV15, with TRBD1 identical over 9 bases. Unmatched junction bases numbered 6, after V lost 5 bases and J lost 5 bases. Germline loops: CDR1 LNHNV, CDR2 YYDKDF (reference sequence). The CDR3 contains 15 residues.

The chain couples TRBV11-3 to TRBJ1-6, with D possibly TRBD1 on 5 matching bases. The germline V and J ends were trimmed by 5 bases and 10 bases, with 12 bases remaining between them. CDR3 size: 13 residues. Germline loops: CDR1 SGHNT, CDR2 YENEEA. CDR3 nucleotides: TGTGCCAGCAGCCGGGGGGGGGACTCACCCCTCCACTTT. This codes for CASSRGGDSPLHF.

This clone has ten or more counts. The genes are TRBV2 and TRBJ2-7, with a possible D match to TRBD2 (5 bases). Trimming cost V 3 bases and J 4 bases, with 10 bases left between them. CDR3 size: 13 residues. The germline V gene has CDR1 SNHLY and CDR2 FYNNEI. The CDR3 loop reads CASSDLTSYEQYV. For the CDR3, the DNA is TGTGCCAGCAGTGACCTTACTAGTTACGAGCAGTACGTC.

The chain combines TRBV4-1 with TRBJ2-5, with TRBD2 matching over 12 bases. The J segment lost 1 base and the V segment lost 6 bases, leaving 6 bases of the junction unmatched. This CDR3 is 16 amino acids long. Germline CDR1 MGHRA, CDR2 YSYEKL. This CDR3 reads CASRRTSGARQETQYF. The CDR3 region has the DNA TGCGCCAGCAGACGGACTAGCGGGGCGCGCCAAGAGACCCAGTACTTC.

The rearrangement links TRBV29-1 to TRBJ1-2; possibly TRBD1 for D (6 bases). The germline CDR1 and CDR2 sequences are SQVTM and ANQGSEA. The CDR3 runs to 12 residues. V gave up 5 bases and J gave up 4 bases, with 11 bases separating them. CDR3 sequence (DNA): TGCAGCGTTTTTCGACAGGCCTATGGCTACACCTTC. Its translation: CSVFRQAYGYTF.

The rearrangement uses TRBV4-2 and TRBJ1-6; D might be TRBD1 (5 bases). Germline V gene lookup returns CDR1 LGHNA and CDR2 YNFKEQ. CDR3 length: 16 amino acids. Trimming stripped 2 bases from V and 6 bases from J, with 14 bases between. The CDR3 is CASSQYFQGINSPLHF. The CDR3 coding sequence is TGTGCCAGCAGCCAATATTTCCAGGGAATTAATTCACCCCTCCACTTT.

This chain uses TRBV2 with TRBJ2-2; TRBD1 matches at 9 bases. Trimming at V came to 5 bases and at J to 4 bases, leaving 2 bases not matched to a gene. Germline loops: CDR1 SNHLY, CDR2 FYNNEI. The CDR3 totals 14 residues. The DNA of the CDR3 is TGTGCCAGCAGTCGGGACAGGGCCACCGGGGAGCTGTTTTTT. Amino acid sequence: CASSRDRATGELFF.

This rearrangement joins TRBV24-1 to TRBJ2-3; D possibly corresponds to TRBD2 (6 bases). The germline V and J ends were trimmed by 3 bases and 7 bases, with 13 bases remaining between them. Germline CDR1 reads KGHDR; CDR2 reads SFDVKD. The CDR3 spans 14 residues. CDR3 bases: TGTGCCACCAGTGATGGCGGGGCTCAAAATACGCAGTATTTT. Translating gives CATSDGGAQNTQYF.

The table lists this clone with a few counts. This chain uses TRBV28 with TRBJ1-5; possible D gene TRBD1, 6 bases. Trimming shortened V by 3 bases and J by 6 bases, and 21 bases separated the two germline ends. This CDR3 comprises 17 residues. Germline-derived CDR1 and CDR2 are MDHEN and SYDVKM. CDR3 amino acids: CASSFTRGGRGAQPQHF. The DNA of the CDR3 is TGTGCCAGCAGTTTCACGCGGGGGGGGAGGGGGGCTCAGCCCCAGCATTTT. Together with reference TRBV28 and TRBJ1-5, the CDR3 gives the full variable domain: DVKVTQSSRYLVKRTGEKVFLECVQDMDHENMFWYRQDPGLGLRLIYFSYDVKMKEKGDIPEGYSVSREKKERFSLILESASTNQTSMYLCASSFTRGGRGAQPQHFGDGTRLSIL.

The chain has TRBV3-1 (or the pseudogene TRBV3-2) and TRBJ2-1; 7 nucleotides match TRBD2. Germline lookup yields CDR1 LGHDT and CDR2 YNNKEL (reference sequence). The CDR3 runs to 16 residues. After removal of 0 bases from V and 0 bases from J, the junction contained 2 bases not matched to a gene. In nucleotides, the CDR3 is TGTGCCAGCAGCCAAGATGGGGGGGGCTCCTACAATGAGCAGTTCTTC. This codes for CASSQDGGGSYNEQFF.

This clone was counted once. The chain is built from TRBV6-5 and TRBJ2-5; D is possibly TRBD1 (6 bases). Trimming shortened V by 5 bases and J by 2 bases, and 9 bases separated the two germline ends. Germline V gene sequence: CDR1 MNHEY, CDR2 SVGAGI. The CDR3 contains 13 residues. Here the CDR3 DNA reads TGTGCCAGCAGTCCCAGGGGTCAAGAGACCCAGTACTTC. It translates to CASSPRGQETQYF.

The J gene is TRBJ1-1, the V gene TRBV12-3 or TRBV12-4; TRBD1 is a possible D gene (5 bases). The CDR3 has 11 amino acids. V was pared by 7 bases and J by 6 bases, with 9 bases between. The CDR3 DNA sequence: TGTGCCAGCATGCAGGGTTCTGAAGCTTTCTTT. Amino acid sequence: CASMQGSEAFF.

V and J are TRBV28 and TRBJ2-5; no definite D call. This CDR3 has 14 residues. V was shortened by 1 base and J by 2 bases, with 8 bases between the two germline ends. From germline, CDR1 is MDHEN and CDR2 SYDVKM. DNA for the CDR3: TGTGCCAGCAGTTTATACTCCCAACAAGAGACCCAGTACTTC. Translated, it gives CASSLYSQQETQYF.

V gene TRBV23-1 combines with J gene TRBJ2-7, with D perhaps TRBD2 (6 bases). TRBV23-1 is an ORF, with its function uncertain. The CDR3 consists of 15 residues. Trimming took 8 bases from V and 3 from J, leaving 20 bases between them. Here the CDR3 DNA reads TGCGCCAGCTCCCTAGGGAGGCAGAGATACTACGAGCAGTACGTC. Its protein is CASSLGRQRYYEQYV.

The V call is TRBV29-1, the J call TRBJ2-7; 8 positions match TRBD2. CDR3 length: 13 residues. Trimming at V came to 3 bases and at J to 6 bases, leaving 7 bases not matched to a gene. Germline V gives CDR1 SQVTM, CDR2 ANQGSEA. The CDR3 DNA is TGCAGCGTTGATTCCAGCGGGGGAAGCGAGCAGTACTTC. Protein sequence: CSVDSSGGSEQYF.

The chain combines TRBV18 with TRBJ2-7; 10 positions agree with TRBD1. CDR3 length: 15 residues. Trimming cost V 2 bases and J 4 bases; bases outside gene matches: 5. The germline CDR1 and CDR2 sequences are KGHSH and LQKENI. CDR3 sequence: CASSPTRTGGYEQYF. The CDR3 DNA reads as TGTGCCAGCTCACCAACAAGGACAGGGGGTTACGAGCAGTACTTC.

The chain employs TRBV7-2 and TRBJ1-2, with unresolved D. V was clipped by 5 bases and J by 6 bases, with 19 bases between them. The CDR3 is made up of 15 amino acids. In germline, CDR1 is SGHTA, CDR2 FQGNSA. The CDR3 region has the DNA TGTGCCAGCAGCGTAGGATCCGGGGTTCGTGATGGCTACACCTTC. Translated, it gives CASSVGSGVRDGYTF.

As DNA, the CDR3 is TGTGCCAGCAGTGACAGGGGGATGAACTATGGCTACACCTTC. Its protein product is CASSDRGMNYGYTF. This chain links TRBV2 with TRBJ1-2, with 7 bases that match TRBD1. Germline assignment: CDR1 SNHLY and CDR2 FYNNEI. V dropped 3 bases and J dropped 2; count of bases not matched to a gene: 3. The CDR3 runs 14 residues.

The genes are TRBV29-1 and TRBJ1-2; the match to TRBD1 covers 9 bases. The germline V gene has CDR1 SQVTM and CDR2 ANQGSEA. V shed 4 bases, J shed 2 bases, and the junction held 8 bases outside the gene matches. CDR3 size: 15 residues. CDR3 nucleotide sequence: TGCAGCGTTGGAGGACAGGGGAATTTAAACTATGGCTACACCTTC. Amino acid sequence: CSVGGQGNLNYGYTF.

In this sample, this clone turned up a few times. The genes are TRBV29-1 and TRBJ1-2, with 7 nucleotides matching TRBD1. Trimming at V came to 4 bases and at J to 3 bases, leaving 2 bases not matched to a gene. CDR1 and CDR2 from the germline V gene are SQVTM and ANQGSEA. This CDR3 contains 12 residues. The CDR3 coding sequence is TGCAGCGTTGGACAGGGTGACTATGGCTACACCTTC. It specifies CSVGQGDYGYTF.

The V call is TRBV7-3, the J call TRBJ2-3, with D perhaps TRBD2 (6 bases). Trimming pared 1 base from V and 1 base from J, leaving 6 bases between. CDR3 size: 14 residues. Germline lookup yields CDR1 SGHTA and CDR2 FQGTGA. The CDR3 is CASSLRGGTDTQYF. CDR3 sequence (DNA): TGTGCCAGCAGCTTAAGGGGGGGCACAGATACGCAGTATTTT.

This sequence joins TRBV29-1 and TRBJ1-2; TRBD1 might be the D (6 bases). The CDR3 sequence is 13 residues long. Looked up from germline, CDR1 is SQVTM and CDR2 is ANQGSEA. Trimming shortened V by 8 bases and J by 1 base, and 14 bases separated the two germline ends. CDR3 in amino acids: CSTKARGNYGYTF. The CDR3 DNA sequence: TGCAGCACCAAAGCCAGGGGTAACTATGGCTACACCTTC.

The chain recombines TRBV6-5 with TRBJ1-1; TRBD1 matches at 9 bases. This CDR3 comprises 12 residues. The germline V gene has CDR1 MNHEY and CDR2 SVGAGI. Losses at the gene ends were 6 bases for V and 10 bases for J; bases not matched to a gene: 6. The CDR3 DNA sequence: TGTGCCAGCAGGGGGGACAGGGTGAGAGCTTTCTTT. It is translated as CASRGDRVRAFF.